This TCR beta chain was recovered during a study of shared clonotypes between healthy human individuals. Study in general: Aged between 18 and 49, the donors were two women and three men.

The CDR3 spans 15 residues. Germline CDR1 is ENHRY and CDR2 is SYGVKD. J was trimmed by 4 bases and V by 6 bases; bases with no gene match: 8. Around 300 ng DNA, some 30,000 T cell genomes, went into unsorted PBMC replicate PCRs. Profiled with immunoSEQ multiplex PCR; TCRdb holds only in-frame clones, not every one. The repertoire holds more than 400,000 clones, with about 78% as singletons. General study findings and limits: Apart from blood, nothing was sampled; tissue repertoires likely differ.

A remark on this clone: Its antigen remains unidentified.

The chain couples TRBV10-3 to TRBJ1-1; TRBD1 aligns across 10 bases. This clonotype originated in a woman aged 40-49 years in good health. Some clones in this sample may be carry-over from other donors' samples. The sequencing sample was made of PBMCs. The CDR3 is CAIRKRTGGSTEAFF. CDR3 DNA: TGTGCCATCAGGAAAAGGACAGGGGGGAGCACTGAAGCTTTCTTT.